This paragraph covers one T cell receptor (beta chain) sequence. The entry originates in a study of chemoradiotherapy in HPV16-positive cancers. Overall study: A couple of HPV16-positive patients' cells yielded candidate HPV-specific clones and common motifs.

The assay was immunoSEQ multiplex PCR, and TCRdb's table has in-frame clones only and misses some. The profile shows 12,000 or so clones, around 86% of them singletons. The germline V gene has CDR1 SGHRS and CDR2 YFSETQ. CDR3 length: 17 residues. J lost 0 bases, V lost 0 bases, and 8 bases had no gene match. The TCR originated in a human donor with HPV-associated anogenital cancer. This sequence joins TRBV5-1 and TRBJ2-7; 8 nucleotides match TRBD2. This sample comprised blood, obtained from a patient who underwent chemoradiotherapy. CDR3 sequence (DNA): TGCGCCAGCAGCTTGGTCGAACTAGCGGCGAGCTCCTACGAGCAGTACTTC. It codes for CASSLVELAASSYEQYF. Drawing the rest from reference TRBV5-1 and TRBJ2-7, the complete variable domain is KAGVTQTPRYLIKTRGQQVTLSCSPISGHRSVSWYQQTPGQGLQFLFEYFSETQRNKGNFPGRFSGRQFSNSRSEMNVSTLELGDSALYLCASSLVELAASSYEQYFGPGTRLTVT.